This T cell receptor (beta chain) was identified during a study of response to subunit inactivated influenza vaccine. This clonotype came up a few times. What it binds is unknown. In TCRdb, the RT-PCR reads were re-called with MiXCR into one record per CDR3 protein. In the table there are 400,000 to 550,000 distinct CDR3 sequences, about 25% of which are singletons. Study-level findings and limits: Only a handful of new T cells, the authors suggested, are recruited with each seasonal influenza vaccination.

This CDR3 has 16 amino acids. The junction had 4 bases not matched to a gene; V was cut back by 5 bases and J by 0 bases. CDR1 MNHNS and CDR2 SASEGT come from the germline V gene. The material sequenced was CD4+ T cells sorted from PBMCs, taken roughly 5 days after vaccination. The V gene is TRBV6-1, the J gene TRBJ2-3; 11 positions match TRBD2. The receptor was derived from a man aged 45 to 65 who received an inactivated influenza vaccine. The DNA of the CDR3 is TGTGCCAGCAGTATAGGGACTAGCGGAAGCACAGATACGCAGTATTTT. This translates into CASSIGTSGSTDTQYF.